This T cell receptor (beta chain) was sequenced for a study of blood T cell repertoires in COVID-19. Turning to the study itself: The samples span acute and convalescent COVID-19 from the United States, Italy and Spain. From T cells, B-cell-depleted T cells, or PBMCs came the material, which was cDNA or gDNA.

Trimming shortened V by 0 bases and J by 1 base, and 10 bases separated the two germline ends. Per the germline V gene, CDR1 is MNHEY and CDR2 is SMNVEV (reference sequence). This CDR3 spans 15 amino acids. Authors' processing steps: Using reference gene primer amplification, nucleated cell counts were estimated. The data were produced by immunoSEQ multiplex PCR, yet TCRdb's version contains in-frame clones alone and is incomplete. The DNA gave D and trimming, while V, J and clone size come from that table. The sample lists roughly 24,000 clones, more than 75% occurring once. This TCR derives from a woman over 75 with acute or convalescent COVID-19. Sequenced sample: peripheral blood. This rearrangement joins TRBV27 to TRBJ2-7; D not certain. CDR3 residues: CASSLSNSPSYEQYF. CDR3 coding DNA: TGTGCCAGCAGTTTATCGAATAGCCCTTCCTACGAGCAGTACTTC.